The rows below give T cell receptor beta chains drawn from one sample of a study of T cell repertoires in cytomegalovirus infection. Their antigens are not known. TCRdb used MiXCR to reprocess the reads, holding one entry per CDR3 protein. The profile shows some 800,000 distinct CDR3 sequences, 25% to 30% of them singletons. The starting material was cultured CD8+ T cells from PBMCs, obtained from culture after CMV antigen stimulation. The receptors were gathered from a human donor in good health (CMV status not recorded). Some clones in this sample may be carry-over from other donors' samples. Each CDR3 is given with its conserved first and last residue. A D gene is named only where the DNA matches it firmly.

d_call v_call cdr3_aa
TRBD1 TRBV12-5 CASGFIGGRTGELFF
- TRBV7-6 CASSLTENEQFF
- TRBV5-8 CASSLEGQLGSSYEQYF
- TRBV24-1 CATSDLEGAELFF
- TRBV27 CASSSRTGTQYF
TRBD1 TRBV5-1 CASSFRQGNTEAFF
- TRBV19 CASSIAGRGRKGYTF
- TRBV12-5 CASGLLEGERTEAFF
- TRBV19 CASNAHDGGEAFF
TRBD1 TRBV14 CASRGQGYTEAFF
- TRBV7-8 CASSVTQGANGYTF
- TRBV11-2 CASSLWETQYF
- TRBV5-1 CASSLRSGGPENEQFF
- TRBV7-9 CASSPTGRGALNYGYTF
- TRBV6-5 CASSYAINNEQFF
- TRBV7-6 CASSLGDVSEQYF
- TRBV11-2 CASSLSSGYNEQFF
- TRBV7-3 CASSSPRIGEKLFF
- TRBV19 CASSFEGGNTEAFF
- TRBV28 CASSLYRDSNQPQHF
TRBD2 TRBV10-2 CALAGEMGEDTQYF
- TRBV10-3 CAISEPTRSGELFF
- TRBV2 CASSEALTLAEAFF
- TRBV5-6 CASRGPTYEQYF
TRBD2 TRBV7-9 CASSLALTSDEAQYF
- TRBV12-3/TRBV12-4 CASSLRGRVPDTQYF
TRBD2 TRBV12-3/TRBV12-4 CASSFVAGVQETQYF
- TRBV6-2/TRBV6-3 CASSHPGETEAFF
- TRBV12-3/TRBV12-4 CASSLESGEGSYEQYF
TRBD1 TRBV14 CASSPYWGQGLTGELFF
TRBD2 TRBV27 CASSLSSESAGGPYNEQFF
- TRBV4-1 CASSQGVEIEKLFF
- TRBV7-8 CASSLALREAFF
- TRBV27 CASNPGPPGFTGGYTF
- TRBV6-2/TRBV6-3 CASTGGDKPYNEQFF
- TRBV6-6 CASLGGVMNTEAFF
- TRBV7-9 CASSYTDGEQFF
- TRBV7-9 CASSPQGRDVEKLFF
- TRBV27 CASMDPGNEQFF
- TRBV6-5 CASSYQGGDTDTQYF
- TRBV7-9 CASSNRQSTNYGYTF
- TRBV7-9 CASRGLTNTEAFF
- TRBV27 CASSSITGNFLEKLFF
- TRBV6-2/TRBV6-3 CASSYFNSKETQYF
- TRBV7-9 CASSLRTSEQYF
- TRBV10-3 CAISENVGQNQETQYF
TRBD2 TRBV7-2 CASSSSPGLGGGEETQYF
- TRBV2 CASIGKIAEAFF
TRBD1 TRBV19 CASERQGAGLMNTEAFF
- TRBV2 CASKDGPNEQFF
- TRBV28 CASSSDWGTVNTGELFF
- TRBV4-1 CASSQDWEPETQYF